This TCR beta chain was recorded in a study of shared clonotypes between healthy human individuals. Naive CD8 cells comprised CD45RO-negative, CCR7-positively selected cells, excluding terminally differentiated effector memory CD45RA+ cells. The CDR3 contains 13 residues. Deep level was the assay's run setting. On sorted subsets, replicate PCRs used 200 ng DNA, or 27,000 or so T cell genomes. Sequencing was performed with immunoSEQ multiplex PCR; in TCRdb, only in-frame clones are kept and a portion is missing. The sample shows over 750,000 clones, about 96% of them seen only once. Details on this clone: Its specificity is not known.

Notes on the study in general: Across subsets, estimated richness was generally greater for naive than for memory populations.

Source material: naive CD8+ T cells sorted from blood. The chain uses TRBV21-1 and TRBJ2-3; TRBD1 is taken as the D call from the table, unchecked against the DNA. TRBV21-1 is termed a pseudogene. The sequence was collected from a man aged 25 to 40 in good health. CDR3 residues: CASSKTPTDTQYF. DNA for the CDR3: TGTGCCAGCAGCAAAACACCCACAGATACGCAGTATTTT.